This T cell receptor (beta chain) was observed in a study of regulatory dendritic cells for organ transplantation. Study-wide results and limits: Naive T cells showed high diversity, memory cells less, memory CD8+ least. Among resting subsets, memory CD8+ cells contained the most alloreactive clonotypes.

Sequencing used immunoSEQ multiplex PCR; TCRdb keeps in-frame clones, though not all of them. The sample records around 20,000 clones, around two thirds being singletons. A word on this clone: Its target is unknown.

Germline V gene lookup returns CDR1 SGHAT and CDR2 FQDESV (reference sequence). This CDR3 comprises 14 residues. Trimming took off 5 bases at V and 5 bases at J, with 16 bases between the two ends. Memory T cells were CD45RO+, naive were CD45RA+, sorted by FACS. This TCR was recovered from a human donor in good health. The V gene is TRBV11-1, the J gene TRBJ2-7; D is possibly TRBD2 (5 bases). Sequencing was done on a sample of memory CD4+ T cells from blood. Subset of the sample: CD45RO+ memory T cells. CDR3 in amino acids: CASSRLLGADEQYF. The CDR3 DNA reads TGTGCCAGCAGCCGTCTACTCGGAGCGGACGAGCAGTACTTC.